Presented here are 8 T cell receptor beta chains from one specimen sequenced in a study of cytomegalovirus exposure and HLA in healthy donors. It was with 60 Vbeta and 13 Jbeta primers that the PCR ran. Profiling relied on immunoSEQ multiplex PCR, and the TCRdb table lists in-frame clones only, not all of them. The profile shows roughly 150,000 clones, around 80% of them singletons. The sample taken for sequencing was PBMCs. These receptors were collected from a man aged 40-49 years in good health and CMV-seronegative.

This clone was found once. The CDR3 region is CASAPGLLKEKLFF. The CDR3 DNA follows: TGTGCCAGTGCGCCGGGACTACTAAAAGAAAAACTGTTTTTT. The gene calls are TRBV19 and TRBJ1-4; weak D call: TRBD1 (5 bases). Between the trimmed V and J ends, which lost 8 bases and 8 bases, there was a span of 18 bases. The CDR3 has 14 residues. The germline CDR1 and CDR2 sequences are LNHDA and SQIVND (reference sequence).

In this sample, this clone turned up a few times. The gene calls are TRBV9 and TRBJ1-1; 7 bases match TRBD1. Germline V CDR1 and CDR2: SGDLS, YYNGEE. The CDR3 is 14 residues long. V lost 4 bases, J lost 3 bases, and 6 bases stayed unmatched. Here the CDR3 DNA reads TGTGCCAGCAGCTTCCAGGACAGGTACACTGAAGCTTTCTTT. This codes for CASSFQDRYTEAFF.

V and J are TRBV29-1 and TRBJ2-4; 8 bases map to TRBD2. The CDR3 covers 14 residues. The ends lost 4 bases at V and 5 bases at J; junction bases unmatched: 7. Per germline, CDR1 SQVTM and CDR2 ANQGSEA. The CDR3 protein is CSVVGAGGENIQYF. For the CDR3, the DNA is TGCAGCGTTGTAGGGGCGGGAGGCGAAAACATTCAGTACTTC.

The CDR3 protein is CASSTGLAGEGTQYF. The CDR3 bases are TGCGCCAGCAGCACCGGACTAGCGGGAGAGGGAACGCAGTATTTT. V and J are TRBV5-1 and TRBJ2-3; TRBD2 aligns across 13 bases. The CDR3 is 15 residues long. Per the germline V gene, CDR1 is SGHRS and CDR2 is YFSETQ. V dropped 4 bases and J dropped 9; count of bases not matched to a gene: 8. Based on the CDR3 plus reference TRBV5-1 and TRBJ2-3, the full variable domain is KAGVTQTPRYLIKTRGQQVTLSCSPISGHRSVSWYQQTPGQGLQFLFEYFSETQRNKGNFPGRFSGRQFSNSRSEMNVSTLELGDSALYLCASSTGLAGEGTQYFGPGTRLTVL.

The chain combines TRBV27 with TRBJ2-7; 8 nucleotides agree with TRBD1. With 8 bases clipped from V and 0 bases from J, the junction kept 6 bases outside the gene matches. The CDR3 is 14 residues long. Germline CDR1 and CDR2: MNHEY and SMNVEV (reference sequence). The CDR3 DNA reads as TGTGCCAGCCGGCAGGACAGGGACTCCTACGAGCAGTACGTC. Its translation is CASRQDRDSYEQYV.

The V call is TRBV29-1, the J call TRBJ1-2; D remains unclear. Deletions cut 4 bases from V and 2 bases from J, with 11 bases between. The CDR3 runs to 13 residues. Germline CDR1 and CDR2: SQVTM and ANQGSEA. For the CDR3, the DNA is TGCAGCGTTGGTAACAGACTAAACTATGGCTACACCTTC. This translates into CSVGNRLNYGYTF.

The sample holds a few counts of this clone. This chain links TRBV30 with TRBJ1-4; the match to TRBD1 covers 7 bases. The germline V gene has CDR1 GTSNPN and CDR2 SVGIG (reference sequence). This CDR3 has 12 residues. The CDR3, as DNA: TGTGCACGAAGACAGGGCCATGAAAAACTGTTTTTT. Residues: CARRQGHEKLFF.

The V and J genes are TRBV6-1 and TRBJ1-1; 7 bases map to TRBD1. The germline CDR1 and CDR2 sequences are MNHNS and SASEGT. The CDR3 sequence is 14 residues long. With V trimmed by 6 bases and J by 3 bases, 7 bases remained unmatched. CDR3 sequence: CASRVTGPHTEAFF. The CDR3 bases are TGTGCCAGCAGGGTGACAGGGCCCCACACTGAAGCTTTCTTT.